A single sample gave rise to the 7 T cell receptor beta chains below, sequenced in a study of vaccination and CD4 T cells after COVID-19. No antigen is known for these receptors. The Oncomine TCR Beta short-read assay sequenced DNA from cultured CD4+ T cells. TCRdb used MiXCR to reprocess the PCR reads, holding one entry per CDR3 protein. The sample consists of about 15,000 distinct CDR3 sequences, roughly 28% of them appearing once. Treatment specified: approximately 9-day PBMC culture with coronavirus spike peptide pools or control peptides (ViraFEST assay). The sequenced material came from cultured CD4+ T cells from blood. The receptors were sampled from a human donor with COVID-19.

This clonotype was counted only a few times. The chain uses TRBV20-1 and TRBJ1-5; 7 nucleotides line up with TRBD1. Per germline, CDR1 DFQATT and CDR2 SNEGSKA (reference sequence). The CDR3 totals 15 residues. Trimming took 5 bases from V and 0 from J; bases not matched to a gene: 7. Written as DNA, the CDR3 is TGCAGTGCTCCGGGACAGCCCAATAGCAATCAGCCCCAGCATTTT. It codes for CSAPGQPNSNQPQHF.

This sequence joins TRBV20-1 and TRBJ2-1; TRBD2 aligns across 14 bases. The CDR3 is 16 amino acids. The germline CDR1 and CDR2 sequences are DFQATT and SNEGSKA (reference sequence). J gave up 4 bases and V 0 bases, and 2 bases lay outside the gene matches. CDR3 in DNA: TGCAGTGCTAGAGACGGGACTAGCGGGGGATACAATGAGCAGTTCTTC. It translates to CSARDGTSGGYNEQFF.

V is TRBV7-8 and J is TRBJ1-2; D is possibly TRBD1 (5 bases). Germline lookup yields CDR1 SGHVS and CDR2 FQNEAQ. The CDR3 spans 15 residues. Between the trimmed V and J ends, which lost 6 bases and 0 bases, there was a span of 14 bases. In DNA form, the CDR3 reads TGTGCCAGCAGTGTTCGGGACGGAGCTAACTATGGCTACACCTTC. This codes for CASSVRDGANYGYTF. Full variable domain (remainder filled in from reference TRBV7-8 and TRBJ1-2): GAGVSQSPRYKVAKRGQDVALRCDPISGHVSLFWYQQALGQGPEFLTYFQNEAQLDKSGLPSDRFFAERPEGSVSTLKIQRTQQEDSAVYLCASSVRDGANYGYTFGSGTRLTVV.

In DNA, the CDR3 is TGTGCCAGCACCATAACGAGGGGTGGTTCACCCCTCCACTTT. It yields the protein CASTITRGGSPLHF. The gene calls are TRBV6-1 and TRBJ1-6; D possibly corresponds to TRBD1 (5 bases). The CDR3 consists of 14 residues. Germline CDR1 reads MNHNS; CDR2 reads SASEGT. V shed 7 bases and J shed 9 bases, with 16 bases lying between them.

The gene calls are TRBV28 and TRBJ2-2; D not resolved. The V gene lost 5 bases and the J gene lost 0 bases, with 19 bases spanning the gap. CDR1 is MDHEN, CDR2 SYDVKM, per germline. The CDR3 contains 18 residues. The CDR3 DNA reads TGTGCCAGCAGTACTTGGTACGGAACTCAAGCGAACACCGGGGAGCTGTTTTTT. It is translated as CASSTWYGTQANTGELFF.

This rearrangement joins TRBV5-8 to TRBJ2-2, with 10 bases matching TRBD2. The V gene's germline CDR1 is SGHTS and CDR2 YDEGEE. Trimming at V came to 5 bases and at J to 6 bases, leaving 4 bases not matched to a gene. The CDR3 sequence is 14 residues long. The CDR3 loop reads CASRDGTSAGELFF. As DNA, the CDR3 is TGTGCCAGCAGGGACGGGACTAGCGCCGGGGAGCTGTTTTTT.

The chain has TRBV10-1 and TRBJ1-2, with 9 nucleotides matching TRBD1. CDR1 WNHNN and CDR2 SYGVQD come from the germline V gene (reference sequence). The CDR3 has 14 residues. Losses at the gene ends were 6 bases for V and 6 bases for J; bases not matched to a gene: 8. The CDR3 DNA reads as TGCGCCAGCAGAGCTCCCCGGACAGGGGATGGCTACACCTTC. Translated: CASRAPRTGDGYTF.